This TCR beta chain was retrieved from a study of PD-1 blockade in classical Hodgkin lymphoma. General study results and limits: Repertoire differences have undefined causes, possibly disease activity or prior therapy.

The germline V gene encodes CDR1 SGDLS and CDR2 YYNGEE. CDR3 length equals 18 residues. Unmatched junction bases numbered 16, after V lost 4 bases and J lost 2 bases. With no exception, relapse followed autologous stem cell transplantation in all patients, and brentuximab vedotin exposure varied. Method: immunoSEQ multiplex PCR; TCRdb's copy keeps in-frame clones and lacks some. The table lists 21,000 or so clones, 70% to 85% of them singletons. Notes on this clone: Antigen specificity is unknown.

This TCR came from a human donor with classical Hodgkin lymphoma. This chain uses TRBV9 with TRBJ2-3; the match to TRBD2 covers 7 bases. Source: peripheral blood mononuclear cells (PBMCs), taken before the second cycle of nivolumab. The CDR3 bases are TGTGCCAGCAGCCCCCGGGAGGCTTTTTTCTCTTACACAGATACGCAGTATTTT. Encoded protein: CASSPREAFFSYTDTQYF.